This T cell receptor beta chain came from a study of blood T cell repertoires in COVID-19 (dated by TCRdb to about 2020). At the level of the whole study: The collaborator samples originated in the United States, Italy and Spain and spanned the acute and convalescent phases of COVID-19. The prospective study material was composed of cDNA or gDNA derived from T cells, B-cell-depleted T cells, or PBMCs. Deeply sampled blood TCRbeta repertoires from subjects exposed to, actively infected with, or recovered from COVID-19 were included in the dataset. The repertoires were released in a freely available public database meant as a resource for research on the immune response to SARS-CoV-2. Samples were obtained from the ongoing ImmuneRACE study (first 160 participants) and from 1,254 subjects provided by 6 global collaborators. Sample metadata almost always included a de-identified subject ID, COVID-19 status, age in years and sex. HLA class I and class II types, where available, came from metadata supplied by the sample provider rather than from assay-based typing.

A word on this clone: What antigen it recognizes has not been identified. No much larger clonotype is one base removed from it; base qualities were not supplied.

TCRbeta CDR3 regions were amplified from genomic DNA by means of the immunoSEQ Assay, a bias-controlled multiplex PCR. The original pipeline was this. Within the assay, amplification of reference gene primers was used to estimate how many nucleated cells each sample contained. Sequence reads were collapsed and filtered to measure the absolute abundance of every unique TCRbeta CDR3 rearrangement. Productive Simpson clonality was computed per sample as the square root of Simpson's diversity index over productive rearrangements. Drawn from immuneACCESS, this table holds only the in-frame rearrangements with V and J called that TCRdb kept. Clones are partly lost; checked studies trace under half to an unresolved V gene and leave the rest unexplained. The V and J calls and clone size were taken over from that table, and D and trimming were inferred from the DNA. Counted in this sample were roughly 100,000 clones; around 84% of them appeared once. The ten largest account for around 2.9% of the sample.

Whole blood was collected in K2EDTA tubes by collaborating institutions according to the institutions' own protocols. Collaborator samples were shipped for TCRbeta analysis as frozen whole blood, isolated PBMCs, or DNA extracted from either sample type. Broader findings and caveats from the paper: Clinical and demographic metadata were provided uncurated, with the amount varying by source and participant.

The germline V gene supplies CDR1 SGHVS and CDR2 FNYEAQ. The V end loses 2 bases and the J end loses 2 bases, and a stretch of 9 bases separates them. Reading from cysteine to phenylalanine, the CDR3 counts 14 amino acids. Of all the DNA, just the CDR3 is kept, 42 bases in frame from base 1. The sequence derives from a man in his forties or fifties with active or convalescent COVID-19. The rearranged chain carries TRBV7-6 and TRBJ2-5; possibly the D gene is TRBD1, per 5 matching bases. The sample consisted of peripheral blood. The DNA is as follows: TGTGCCAGCAGCTTATTTGACAGACAAGAGACCCAGTACTTC. Its product reads: CASSLFDRQETQYF.